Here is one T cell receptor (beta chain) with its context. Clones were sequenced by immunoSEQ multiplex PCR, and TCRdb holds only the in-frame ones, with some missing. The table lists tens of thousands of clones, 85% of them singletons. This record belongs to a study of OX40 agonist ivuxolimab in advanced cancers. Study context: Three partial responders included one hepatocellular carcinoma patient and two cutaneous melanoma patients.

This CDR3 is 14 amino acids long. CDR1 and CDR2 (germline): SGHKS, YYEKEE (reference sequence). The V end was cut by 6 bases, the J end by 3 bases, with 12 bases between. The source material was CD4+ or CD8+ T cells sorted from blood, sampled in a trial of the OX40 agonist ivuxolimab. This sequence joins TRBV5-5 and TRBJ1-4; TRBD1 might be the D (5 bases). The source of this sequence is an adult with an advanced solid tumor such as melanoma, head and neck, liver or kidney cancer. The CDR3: CASTQGVANEKLFF. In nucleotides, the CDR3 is TGTGCCAGCACCCAAGGGGTTGCTAATGAAAAACTGTTTTTT.